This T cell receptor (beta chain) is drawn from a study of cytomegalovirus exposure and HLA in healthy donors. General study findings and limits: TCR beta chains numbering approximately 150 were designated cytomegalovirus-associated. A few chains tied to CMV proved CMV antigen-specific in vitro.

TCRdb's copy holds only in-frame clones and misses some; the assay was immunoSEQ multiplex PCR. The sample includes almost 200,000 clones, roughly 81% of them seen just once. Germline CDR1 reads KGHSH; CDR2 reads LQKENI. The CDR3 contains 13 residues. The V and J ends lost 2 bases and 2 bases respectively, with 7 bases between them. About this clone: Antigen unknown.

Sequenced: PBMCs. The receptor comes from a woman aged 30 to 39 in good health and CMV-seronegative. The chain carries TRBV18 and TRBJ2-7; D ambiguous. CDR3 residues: CASSPYQTYEQYF. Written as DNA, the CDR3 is TGTGCCAGCTCACCATACCAGACCTACGAGCAGTACTTC.